Shown below are 18 T cell receptor beta chains from a single sample sequenced in a study of cytomegalovirus exposure and HLA in healthy donors. In the PCR, 60 Vbeta and 13 Jbeta primers were used. The table came from immunoSEQ multiplex PCR; TCRdb's copy has only in-frame clones and leaves some out. This table has about 110,000 clones, more than 60% appearing once. Sequenced input: PBMCs. These TCRs come from a woman aged 40 to 55 in good health and CMV-seronegative.

This rearrangement joins TRBV6-6 to TRBJ2-3, with 7 bases that match TRBD1. The CDR3 extends over 12 amino acids. CDR1 and CDR2 (germline): MNHNY, SVGAGI (reference sequence). J gave up 4 bases and V 6 bases, and 1 base lay outside the gene matches. The CDR3 reads CASRTGSDTQYF. The CDR3 DNA reads as TGTGCCAGCAGGACAGGGTCAGATACGCAGTATTTT.

The J gene is TRBJ2-7, the V gene TRBV4-3; tentatively, D is TRBD1 (5 bases). CDR1 is LGHNA and CDR2 is YSLEER in the germline V gene. The CDR3 has 16 amino acids. V was trimmed by 1 base and J by 3 bases, leaving 16 bases between them. CDR3 loop: CASSQAPADSGYEQYF. The CDR3 DNA is TGCGCCAGCAGCCAAGCTCCCGCCGACAGTGGCTACGAGCAGTACTTC.

This sequence joins TRBV6-5 and TRBJ2-5; maybe TRBD2 (5 bases). The CDR3 has 14 residues. Per the germline V gene, CDR1 is MNHEY and CDR2 is SVGAGI. Trimming stripped 6 bases from V and 5 bases from J, with 16 bases between. The CDR3 DNA follows: TGTGCCAGCAGGACCGCCGGGGTGTGGGAGACCCAGTACTTC. Translation gives CASRTAGVWETQYF.

J is TRBJ1-2 and V is TRBV27, with 8 positions matching TRBD1. CDR3 length: 15 amino acids. Trimming cost V 0 bases and J 3 bases; bases outside gene matches: 3. Germline V gene sequence: CDR1 MNHEY, CDR2 SMNVEV (reference sequence). The DNA of the CDR3 is TGTGCCAGCAGTTTATCGGCAGGGGGCTACTATGGCTACACCTTC. This encodes CASSLSAGGYYGYTF.

This clone was observed a handful of times. V usage is TRBV7-8 and J usage is TRBJ2-4; 7 bases agree with TRBD1. The germline CDR1 and CDR2 sequences are SGHVS and FQNEAQ. V shed 5 bases and J 4 bases; nucleotides not matched to a gene: 5. CDR3 size: 14 residues. In DNA, the CDR3 is TGTGCCAGCAGCATCGGGACAGCTAAAAACATTCAGTACTTC. Protein sequence: CASSIGTAKNIQYF.

This chain joins TRBV14 and TRBJ1-5; no clear D. Germline CDR1 is SGHDN and CDR2 is FVKESK. This CDR3 has 13 amino acids. Trimming stripped 8 bases from V and 10 bases from J, with 18 bases between. The CDR3 protein is CASQAAGVGPQHF. CDR3 nucleotide sequence: TGTGCCAGCCAGGCCGCCGGGGTGGGCCCCCAGCATTTT.

The chain employs TRBV29-1 and TRBJ1-4; D remains ambiguous. The CDR3 runs 11 residues. Deletions cut 4 bases from V and 8 bases from J, with 8 bases between. The germline V gene encodes CDR1 SQVTM and CDR2 ANQGSEA. The CDR3 bases are TGCAGCGTTGGAGGCAGCGAAAAACTGTTTTTT. This gives the protein CSVGGSEKLFF.

The chain uses TRBV7-8 and TRBJ2-1; 8 bases match TRBD2. The CDR3 runs to 16 residues. Germline V gene sequence: CDR1 SGHVS, CDR2 FQNEAQ. V shed 3 bases and J 8 bases; nucleotides not matched to a gene: 12. CDR3 nucleotide sequence: TGTGCCAGCAGCTTTCCCCGGGGGGGGGCCCGGGATGAGCAGTTCTTC. This codes for CASSFPRGGARDEQFF.

This clone occurred a few times. The chain uses TRBV28 and TRBJ2-7; no clear D. This CDR3 is built from 11 residues. V was pared by 2 bases and J by 5 bases, with 4 bases between. Germline values: CDR1 MDHEN, CDR2 SYDVKM. CDR3: CASSLKHEQYF. The CDR3 nucleotides read TGTGCCAGCAGTTTAAAGCACGAGCAGTACTTC.

V gene TRBV12-2 combines with J gene TRBJ2-7; the D segment call TRBD1 is taken from the table without a DNA check. TRBV12-2 is reported as a pseudogene. This CDR3 region has 17 residues. CDR3 sequence reads: CASRLADAGTLNYEQYF. In DNA, the CDR3 is TGTGCAAGTCGCTTAGCGGATGCCGGGACACTTAACTACGAGCAGTACTTC.

The genes are TRBV4-3 and TRBJ2-1; a possible D gene is TRBD2 (5 bases). Trimming took off 0 bases at V and 6 bases at J, with 9 bases between the two ends. The CDR3 covers 14 residues. CDR1 and CDR2 (germline): LGHNA, YSLEER. The CDR3 here is CASSQDLAGNEQFF. The CDR3 DNA reads as TGCGCCAGCAGCCAAGATCTTGCGGGCAATGAGCAGTTCTTC.

This chain connects TRBV25-1 to TRBJ2-1; 7 bases agree with TRBD2. Germline V gene sequence: CDR1 MGHDK, CDR2 SYGVNS. With 1 base clipped from V and 5 bases from J, the junction kept 8 bases outside the gene matches. The CDR3 spans 16 residues. CDR3: CASSESGSGPNNEQFF. The DNA of the CDR3 is TGTGCCAGCAGTGAATCAGGTAGCGGGCCCAACAATGAGCAGTTCTTC. Supplemented by reference TRBV25-1 and TRBJ2-1, the full variable domain reads EADIYQTPRYLVIGTGKKITLECSQTMGHDKMYWYQQDPGMELHLIHYSYGVNSTEKGDLSSESTVSRIRTEHFPLTLESARPSHTSQYLCASSESGSGPNNEQFFGPGTRLTVL.

This clone was seen only a few times. This sequence joins TRBV20-1 and TRBJ2-1; D gene uncertain. CDR3 length: 11 residues. From germline, CDR1 is DFQATT and CDR2 SNEGSKA (reference sequence). Deletions cut 6 bases from V and 7 bases from J, with 10 bases between. The CDR3 loop is CSAPAPNEQFF. CDR3 bases: TGCAGTGCCCCAGCGCCGAATGAGCAGTTCTTC.

This clone appeared a few times. The gene calls are TRBV5-6 and TRBJ1-3; perhaps TRBD1 as D (6 bases). The CDR3 sequence is 15 residues long. CDR1 SGHDT and CDR2 YYEEEE come from the germline V gene. The V gene lost 3 bases and the J gene lost 1 base, with 11 bases spanning the gap. CDR3 nucleotide sequence: TGTGCCAGCAGCTGGGGGCGCAGTTCTGGAAACACCATATATTTT. It specifies CASSWGRSSGNTIYF.

This CDR3 is CASSDQGEAGELFF. The CDR3, as DNA: TGTGCCAGCAGTGACCAGGGGGAGGCCGGGGAGCTGTTTTTT. This chain connects TRBV6-4 to TRBJ2-2; D is possibly TRBD1 (7 bases). CDR1 and CDR2 from the germline V gene are MRHNA and SNTAGT. The CDR3 extends over 14 amino acids. V lost 2 bases, J lost 6 bases, and 10 bases lay in between.

This clone was counted only a few times. The V gene is TRBV7-2, the J gene TRBJ1-1, with D maybe TRBD1 (6 bases). CDR1 and CDR2 (germline): SGHTA, FQGNSA. CDR3 size: 14 residues. The V end was cut by 1 base, the J end by 7 bases, with 13 bases between. The CDR3 sequence: CASSLGWQGFEAFF. In DNA, the CDR3 is TGTGCCAGCAGCTTAGGGTGGCAGGGGTTTGAAGCTTTCTTT.

J is TRBJ2-7 and V is TRBV5-1, with a tentative D call TRBD2 (5 bases). The CDR3 has 11 residues. Germline loops: CDR1 SGHRS, CDR2 YFSETQ. Trimming cost V 2 bases and J 5 bases, with 5 bases left between them. The chain's CDR3 is CASSLADEQYF. The DNA of the CDR3 is TGCGCCAGCAGCTTAGCGGACGAGCAGTACTTC.

Only a few counts were recorded for this clone. V usage is TRBV7-2 and J usage is TRBJ1-6; 8 nucleotides align to TRBD1. The V gene end was trimmed by 6 bases and the J gene end by 7 bases; junction bases not matched to a gene: 8. There are 15 residues in the CDR3. Germline loops: CDR1 SGHTA, CDR2 FQGNSA. CDR3 in amino acids: CASRFRQGPNSPLHF. The CDR3 DNA sequence: TGTGCCAGCAGATTCCGACAGGGGCCCAATTCACCCCTCCACTTT. Together with reference TRBV7-2 and TRBJ1-6, the CDR3 gives the full variable domain: GAGVSQSPSNKVTEKGKDVELRCDPISGHTALYWYRQSLGQGLEFLIYFQGNSAPDKSGLPSDRFSAERTGGSVSTLTIQRTQQEDSAVYLCASRFRQGPNSPLHFGNGTRLTVT.